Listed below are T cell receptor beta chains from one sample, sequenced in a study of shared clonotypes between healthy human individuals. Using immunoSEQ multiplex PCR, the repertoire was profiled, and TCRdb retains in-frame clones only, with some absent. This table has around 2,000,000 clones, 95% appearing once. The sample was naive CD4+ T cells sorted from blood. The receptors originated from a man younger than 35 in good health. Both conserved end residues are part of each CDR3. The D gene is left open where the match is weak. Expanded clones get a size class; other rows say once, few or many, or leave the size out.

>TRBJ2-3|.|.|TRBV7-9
CASSLIGYPRPEDTQYF
TGTGCCAGCAGCTTAATTGGCTACCCGAGACCGGAAGATACGCAGTATTTT
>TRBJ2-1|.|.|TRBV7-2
CASNNMAVGGEQFF
TGTGCCAGCAACAATATGGCTGTAGGGGGTGAGCAGTTCTTC
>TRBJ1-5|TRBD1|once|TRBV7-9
CASSLGTGGVQPQHF
TGTGCCAGCAGCTTAGGAACAGGGGGGGTGCAGCCCCAGCATTTT
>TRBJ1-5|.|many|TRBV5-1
CASSPSGHQPQHF
TGCGCCAGCAGCCCCTCAGGGCATCAGCCCCAGCATTTT
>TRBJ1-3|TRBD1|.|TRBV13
CASSLDRGTGNTIYF
TGTGCCAGCAGCCTCGACAGGGGGACGGGAAACACCATATATTTT
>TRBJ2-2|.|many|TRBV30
CAGQWALNTGELFF
TGTGCCGGCCAATGGGCGCTGAACACCGGGGAGCTGTTTTTT
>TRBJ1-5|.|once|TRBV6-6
CASRTSNQPQHF
TGTGCCAGCAGAACGAGCAATCAGCCCCAGCATTTT
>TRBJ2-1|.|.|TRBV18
CASSPPGGSYNEQFF
TGTGCCAGCTCACCGCCTGGGGGATCCTACAATGAGCAGTTCTTC
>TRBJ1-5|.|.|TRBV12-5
CASAFPVFQPQHF
TGTGCTAGTGCCTTCCCGGTCTTTCAGCCCCAGCATTTT
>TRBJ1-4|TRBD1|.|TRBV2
CASSGDRKNEKLFF
TGTGCCAGCAGTGGGGACAGAAAAAATGAAAAACTGTTTTTT
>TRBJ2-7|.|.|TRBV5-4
CASSTTGLSSYEQYF
TGTGCCAGCAGCACGACAGGTTTGAGCTCCTACGAGCAGTACTTC
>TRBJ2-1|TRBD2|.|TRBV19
CASSSGTSGSWDNEQFF
TGTGCCAGTAGTTCCGGGACTAGCGGGAGTTGGGACAATGAGCAGTTCTTC
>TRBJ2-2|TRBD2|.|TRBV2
CASSPSGGELGGELFF
TGTGCCAGCAGCCCTAGCGGGGGAGAATTAGGCGGGGAGCTGTTTTTT
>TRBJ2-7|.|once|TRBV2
CATGAGSYEQYF
TGTGCCACCGGGGCGGGGAGCTACGAGCAGTACTTC
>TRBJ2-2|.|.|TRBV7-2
CASSLAGGTGELFF
TGTGCCAGCAGCTTAGCGGGGGGCACCGGGGAGCTGTTTTTT
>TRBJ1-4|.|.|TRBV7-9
CASSLERTTNEKLFF
TGTGCCAGCAGCTTAGAGAGGACTACTAATGAAAAACTGTTTTTT